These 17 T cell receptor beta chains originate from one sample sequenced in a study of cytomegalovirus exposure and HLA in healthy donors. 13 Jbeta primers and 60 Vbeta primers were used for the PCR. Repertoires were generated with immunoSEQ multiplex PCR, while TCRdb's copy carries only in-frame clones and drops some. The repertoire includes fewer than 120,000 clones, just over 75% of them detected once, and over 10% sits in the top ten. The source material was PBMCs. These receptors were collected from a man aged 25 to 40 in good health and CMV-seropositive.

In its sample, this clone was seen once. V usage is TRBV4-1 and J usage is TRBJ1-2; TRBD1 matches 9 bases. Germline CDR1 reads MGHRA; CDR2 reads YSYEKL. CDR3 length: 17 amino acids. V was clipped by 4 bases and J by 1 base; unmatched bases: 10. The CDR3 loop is CASSPLDRGSLNYGYTF. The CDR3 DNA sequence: TGCGCCAGCAGCCCACTGGACAGGGGTAGCCTTAACTATGGCTACACCTTC.

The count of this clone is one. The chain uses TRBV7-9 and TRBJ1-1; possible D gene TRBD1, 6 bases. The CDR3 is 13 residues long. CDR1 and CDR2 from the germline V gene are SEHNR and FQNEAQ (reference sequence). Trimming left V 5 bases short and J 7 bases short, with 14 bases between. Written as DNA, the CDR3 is TGTGCCAGCAGCGCATCGGGACAATTTGAAGCTTTCTTT. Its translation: CASSASGQFEAFF.

CDR3 in amino acids: CASSFQGVSEQYF. CDR3 DNA sequence: TGTGCCAGCAGCTTCCAGGGGGTGAGCGAGCAGTACTTC. The chain couples TRBV9 to TRBJ2-7, with 7 bases that match TRBD1. This CDR3 spans 13 amino acids. Unmatched junction bases numbered 7, after V lost 4 bases and J lost 6 bases. CDR1 is SGDLS and CDR2 is YYNGEE in the germline V gene.

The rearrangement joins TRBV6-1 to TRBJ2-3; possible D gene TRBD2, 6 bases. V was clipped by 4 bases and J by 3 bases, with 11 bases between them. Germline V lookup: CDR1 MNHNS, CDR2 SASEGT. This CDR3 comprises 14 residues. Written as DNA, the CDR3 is TGTGCCAGCAGTGGGCGGGGTCCGACAGATACGCAGTATTTT. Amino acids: CASSGRGPTDTQYF.

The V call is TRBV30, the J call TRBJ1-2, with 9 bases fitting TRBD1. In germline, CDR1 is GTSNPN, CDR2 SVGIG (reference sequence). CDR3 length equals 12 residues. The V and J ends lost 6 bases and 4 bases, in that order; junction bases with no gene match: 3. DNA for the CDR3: TGTGCCTGTCGGACAGGGGCCTATGGCTACACCTTC. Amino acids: CACRTGAYGYTF.

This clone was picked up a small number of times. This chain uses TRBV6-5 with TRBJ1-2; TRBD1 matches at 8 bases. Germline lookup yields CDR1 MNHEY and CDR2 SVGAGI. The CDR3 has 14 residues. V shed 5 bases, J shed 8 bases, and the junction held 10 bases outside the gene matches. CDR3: CASSRTGPLYGYTF. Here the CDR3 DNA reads TGTGCCAGCAGTCGGACAGGGCCCTTGTACGGCTACACCTTC.

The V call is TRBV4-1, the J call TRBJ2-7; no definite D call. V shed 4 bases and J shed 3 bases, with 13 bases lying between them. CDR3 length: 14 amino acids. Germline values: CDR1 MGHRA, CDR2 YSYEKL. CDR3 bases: TGCGCCAGCAGCCTAGAGCCTCAGTTCTACGAGCAGTACTTC. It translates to CASSLEPQFYEQYF.

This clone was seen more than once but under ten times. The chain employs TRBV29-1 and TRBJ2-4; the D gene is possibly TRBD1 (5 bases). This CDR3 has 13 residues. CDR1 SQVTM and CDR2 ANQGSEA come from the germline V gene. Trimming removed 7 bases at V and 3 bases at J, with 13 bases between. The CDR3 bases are TGCAGCGGAAAGGGGTTTGACAAAAACATTCAGTACTTC. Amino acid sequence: CSGKGFDKNIQYF. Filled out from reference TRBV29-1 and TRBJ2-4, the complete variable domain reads SAVISQKPSRDICQRGTSLTIQCQVDSQVTMMFWYRQQPGQSLTLIATANQGSEATYESGFVIDKFPISRPNLTFSTLTVSNMSPEDSSIYLCSGKGFDKNIQYFGAGTRLSVL.

The CDR3, as DNA: TGTGCCTGGAGTCTAGAAACTAGCGGTGGAAACATTCAGTACTTC. Its protein is CAWSLETSGGNIQYF. The chain recombines TRBV30 with TRBJ2-4; TRBD2 aligns across 8 bases. This CDR3 has 15 residues. V was pared by 2 bases and J by 6 bases, with 9 bases of the junction left unmatched. Germline V gene lookup returns CDR1 GTSNPN and CDR2 SVGIG (reference sequence).

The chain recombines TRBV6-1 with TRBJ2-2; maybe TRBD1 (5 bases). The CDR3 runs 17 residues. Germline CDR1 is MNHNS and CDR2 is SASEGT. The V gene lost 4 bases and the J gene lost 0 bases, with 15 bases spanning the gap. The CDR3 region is CASSGQGPYANTGELFF. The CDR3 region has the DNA TGTGCCAGCAGTGGGCAGGGTCCTTACGCGAACACCGGGGAGCTGTTTTTT.

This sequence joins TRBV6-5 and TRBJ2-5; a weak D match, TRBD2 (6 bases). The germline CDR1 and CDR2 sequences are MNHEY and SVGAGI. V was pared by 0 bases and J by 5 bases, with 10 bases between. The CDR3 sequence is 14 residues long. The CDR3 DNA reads TGTGCCAGCAGTTACTCGGGGGAGGCGGAGACCCAGTACTTC. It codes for CASSYSGEAETQYF.

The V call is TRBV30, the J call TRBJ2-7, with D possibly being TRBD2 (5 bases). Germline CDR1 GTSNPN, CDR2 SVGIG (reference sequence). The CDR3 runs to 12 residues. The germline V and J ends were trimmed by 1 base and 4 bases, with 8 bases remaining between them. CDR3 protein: CAWSAGLYEQYF. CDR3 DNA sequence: TGTGCCTGGAGTGCCGGACTGTACGAGCAGTACTTC.

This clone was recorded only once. In DNA form, the CDR3 reads TGTGCCAGCAGGGTAGCGGGGGGGGAGCAGTACTTC. It is translated as CASRVAGGEQYF. The chain carries TRBV7-2 and TRBJ2-7, with 11 bases fitting TRBD2. The J segment lost 7 bases and the V segment lost 6 bases, leaving 2 bases of the junction unmatched. Germline V gene lookup returns CDR1 SGHTA and CDR2 FQGNSA. CDR3 length equals 12 residues.

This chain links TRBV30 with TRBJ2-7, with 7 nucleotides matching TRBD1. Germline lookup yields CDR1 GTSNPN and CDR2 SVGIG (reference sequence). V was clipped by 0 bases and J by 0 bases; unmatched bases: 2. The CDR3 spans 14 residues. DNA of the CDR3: TGTGCCTGGAGTGTAGGACAGGACTCCTACGAGCAGTACTTC. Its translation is CAWSVGQDSYEQYF.

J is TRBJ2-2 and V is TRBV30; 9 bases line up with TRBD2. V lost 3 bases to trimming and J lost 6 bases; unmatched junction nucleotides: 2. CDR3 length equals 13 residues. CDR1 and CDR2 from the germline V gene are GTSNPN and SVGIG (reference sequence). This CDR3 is CAWSPSGAGELFF. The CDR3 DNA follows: TGTGCCTGGAGCCCTAGCGGGGCCGGGGAGCTGTTTTTT.

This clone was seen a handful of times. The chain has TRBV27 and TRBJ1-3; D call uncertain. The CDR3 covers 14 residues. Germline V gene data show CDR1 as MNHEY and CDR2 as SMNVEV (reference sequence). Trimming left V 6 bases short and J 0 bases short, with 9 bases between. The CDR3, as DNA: TGTGCCAGCAGCTCGGGAAGCTCTGGAAACACCATATATTTT. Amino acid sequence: CASSSGSSGNTIYF.

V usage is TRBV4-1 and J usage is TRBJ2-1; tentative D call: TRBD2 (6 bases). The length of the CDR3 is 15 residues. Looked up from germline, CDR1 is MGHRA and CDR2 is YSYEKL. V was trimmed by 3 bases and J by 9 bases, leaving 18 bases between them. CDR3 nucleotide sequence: TGCGCCAGCAGCCACCTAAGAGTCCCGGAGGGTGAGCAGTTCTTC. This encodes CASSHLRVPEGEQFF.